This T cell receptor beta chain was sequenced in a study of T cell changes during pregnancy in multiple sclerosis. The CDR3 has 16 residues. CDR1 is LNHNV and CDR2 is YYDKDF in the germline V gene (reference sequence). V lost 0 bases to trimming and J lost 1 base, with 12 bases between them. Sequenced by immunoSEQ multiplex PCR; TCRdb stores in-frame clones only, minus some. The repertoire holds some 74,000 clones, 85% to 95% seen once, with about 2.3% in the top ten. This receptor was identified in a female donor with multiple sclerosis, enrolled in a pregnancy study. The chain recombines TRBV15 with TRBJ1-1, with D possibly being TRBD1 (6 bases). The sequencing used peripheral blood, collected before pregnancy. CDR3 sequence: CATSRDRGTSNTEAFF. The CDR3 DNA reads TGTGCCACCAGCAGAGACAGGGGAACATCGAACACTGAAGCTTTCTTT.